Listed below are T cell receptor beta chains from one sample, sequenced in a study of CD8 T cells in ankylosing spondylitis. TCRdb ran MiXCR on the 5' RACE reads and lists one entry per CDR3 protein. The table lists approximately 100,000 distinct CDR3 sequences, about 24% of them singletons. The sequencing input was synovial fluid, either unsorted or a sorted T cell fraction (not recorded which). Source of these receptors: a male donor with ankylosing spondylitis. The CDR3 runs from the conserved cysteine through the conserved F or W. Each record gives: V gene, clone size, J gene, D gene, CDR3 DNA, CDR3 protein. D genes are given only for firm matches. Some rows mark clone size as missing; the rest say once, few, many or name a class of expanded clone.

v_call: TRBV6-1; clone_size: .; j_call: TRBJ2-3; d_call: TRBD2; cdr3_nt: TGTGCCAGCACGCGGACTAGCGGGTCCGCGGGAGCAGATACGCAGTATTTT; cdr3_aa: CASTRTSGSAGADTQYF
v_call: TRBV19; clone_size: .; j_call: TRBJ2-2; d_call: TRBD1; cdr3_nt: TGTGCCAGTAGGACAGGGGGAACTTACACCAGGGAGCTGTTTTTT; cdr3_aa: CASRTGGTYTRELFF
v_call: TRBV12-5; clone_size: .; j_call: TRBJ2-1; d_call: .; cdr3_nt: TGTGCTAGTTCCCTAGCTGCCTCCTACAATGAGCAGTTCTTC; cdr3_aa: CASSLAASYNEQFF
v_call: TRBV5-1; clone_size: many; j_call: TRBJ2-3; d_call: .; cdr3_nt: TGCGCCAGCAGCTTGATTACGGGAGTAACAGATACGCAGTATTTT; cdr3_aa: CASSLITGVTDTQYF
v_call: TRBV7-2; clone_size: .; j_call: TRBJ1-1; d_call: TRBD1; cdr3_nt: TGTGCCAGCAGCTTAGAGTCGGGACAGACAAACACTCGGGCTTTCTTT; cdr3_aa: CASSLESGQTNTRAFF
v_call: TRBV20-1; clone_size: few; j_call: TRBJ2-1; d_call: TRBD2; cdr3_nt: TGCAGTGCTAGAGAGTCTAGCGGGAGGACACACAATGAGCAGTTCTTC; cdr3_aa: CSARESSGRTHNEQFF
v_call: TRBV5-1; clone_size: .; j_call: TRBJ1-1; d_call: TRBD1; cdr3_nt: TGCGCCAGCAGAGGAACAGGGGCGAGGGAAGCTTTCTTT; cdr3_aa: CASRGTGAREAFF
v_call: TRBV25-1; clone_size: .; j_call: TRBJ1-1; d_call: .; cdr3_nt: TGTGCCAGCAGTGCCCCGGGGGATACTGAAGCTTTCTTT; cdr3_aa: CASSAPGDTEAFF
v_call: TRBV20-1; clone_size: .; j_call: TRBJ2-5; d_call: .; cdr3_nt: TGCAGTGCTAGAATTGCAGGGAGGCAGCAGGGGACCCAGTACTTC; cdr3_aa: CSARIAGRQQGTQYF
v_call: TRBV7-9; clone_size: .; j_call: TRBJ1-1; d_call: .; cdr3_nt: TGTGCCAGCAGGGGGAGACTCAAGGCACGAACTGAAGCTTTCTTT; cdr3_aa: CASRGRLKARTEAFF
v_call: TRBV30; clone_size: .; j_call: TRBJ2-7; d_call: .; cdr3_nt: TGTGCCTGTTCAATGGGGGGCTACGAGCAGTACTTC; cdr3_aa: CACSMGGYEQYF
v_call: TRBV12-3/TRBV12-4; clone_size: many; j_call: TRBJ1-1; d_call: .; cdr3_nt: TGTGCCAGCAGTTTCGCCAGGGAAACTGAAGCTTTCTTT; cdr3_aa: CASSFARETEAFF
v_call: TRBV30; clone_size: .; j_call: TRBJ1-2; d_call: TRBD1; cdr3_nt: TGTGCCTGGAGTGTACTGGGCGGACAGGGGTTCTATGGCTACACCTTC; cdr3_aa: CAWSVLGGQGFYGYTF
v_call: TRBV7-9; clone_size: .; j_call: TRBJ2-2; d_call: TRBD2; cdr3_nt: TGTGCCAGCAGCTTACGAGCGGGATCTCCGGGGGAGCTGTTTTTT; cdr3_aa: CASSLRAGSPGELFF
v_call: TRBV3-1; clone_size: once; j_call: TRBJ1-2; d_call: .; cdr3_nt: TGTGCCAGCAGCCTCCAGGGAGGGTATGGCTACACCTTC; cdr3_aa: CASSLQGGYGYTF
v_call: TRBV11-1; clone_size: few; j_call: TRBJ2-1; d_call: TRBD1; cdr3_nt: TGTGCCAGCAGCAGAGTAGGTAGGGGGCAGTCCTACAATGAGCAGTTCTTC; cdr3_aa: CASSRVGRGQSYNEQFF
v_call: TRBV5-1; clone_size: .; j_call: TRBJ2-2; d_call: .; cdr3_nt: TGCGCCAGCAGCTTGGCCGTAGACACCGGGGAGCTGTTTTTT; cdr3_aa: CASSLAVDTGELFF
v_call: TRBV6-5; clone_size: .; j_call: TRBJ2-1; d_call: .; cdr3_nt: TGTGCCAGCAGTTACTCAAGCGGTGACTTCAGCTCCTACAATGAGCAGTTCTTC; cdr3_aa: CASSYSSGDFSSYNEQFF
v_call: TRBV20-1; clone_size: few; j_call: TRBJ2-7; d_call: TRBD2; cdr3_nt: TGCAGTGCTGAACCCTGGACTAGCGCGGCCTACGAGCAGTACTTC; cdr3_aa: CSAEPWTSAAYEQYF
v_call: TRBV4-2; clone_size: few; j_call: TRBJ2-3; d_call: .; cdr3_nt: TGTGCCAGCAGCCAAGATTGGGCTAGCGTCCGGGCGCAGTATTTT; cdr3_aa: CASSQDWASVRAQYF
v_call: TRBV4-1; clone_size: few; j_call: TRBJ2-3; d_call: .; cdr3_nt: TGCGCCAGCAGCCAAAGGCCGGAGCTCGAGAACACAGATACGCAGTATTTT; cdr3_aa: CASSQRPELENTDTQYF
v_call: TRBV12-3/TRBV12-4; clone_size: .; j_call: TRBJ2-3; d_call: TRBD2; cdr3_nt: TGTGCCACCGGGACTAGCGGGAGATCAGATACGCAGTATTTT; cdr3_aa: CATGTSGRSDTQYF
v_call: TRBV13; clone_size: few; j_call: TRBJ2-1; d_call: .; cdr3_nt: TGTGCCAGCAGCTTAGATTACCCAGAGGGCAGGGCGTACAATGAGCAGTTCTTC; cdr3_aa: CASSLDYPEGRAYNEQFF
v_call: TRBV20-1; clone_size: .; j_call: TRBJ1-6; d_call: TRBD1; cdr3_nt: TGCAGTGCTAGAGCGGGGACAGGGGTCTCACCCCTCCACTTT; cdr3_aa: CSARAGTGVSPLHF